The subject of this entry is one TCR beta chain. Its antigen is undetermined. The sample is drawn from a study of CD8+CD57+ T cells in acquired aplastic anemia. The CDR3 extends over 15 amino acids. Germline V lookup: CDR1 SEHNR, CDR2 FQNEAQ (reference sequence). The J segment lost 6 bases and the V segment lost 2 bases, leaving 7 bases of the junction unmatched. Study results and caveats: Between the patient and control groups, CD8+ Simpson's diversity did not differ significantly.

Genomic DNA constituted the template upon which TCR beta VDJ and CDR3 profiling was performed. TCRdb ran MiXCR on the reads and lists one entry per CDR3 protein. The sample contains hundreds of thousands of distinct CDR3 sequences, more than 25% of which appear only once. Previously, flow cytometry had revealed CD8+CD57+ cell expansion in the patients chosen for sequencing. Sequenced material: sorted CD4+, CD8+, or CD8+CD57+ T cells (not recorded which) from PBMCs. This clonotype was obtained from a human donor with aplastic anemia. The chain employs TRBV7-9 and TRBJ2-7, with 10 bases matching TRBD2. The CDR3 sequence: CASSLILAGGSEQYF. DNA of the CDR3: TGTGCCAGCAGCTTAATTTTAGCGGGGGGATCCGAGCAGTACTTC.